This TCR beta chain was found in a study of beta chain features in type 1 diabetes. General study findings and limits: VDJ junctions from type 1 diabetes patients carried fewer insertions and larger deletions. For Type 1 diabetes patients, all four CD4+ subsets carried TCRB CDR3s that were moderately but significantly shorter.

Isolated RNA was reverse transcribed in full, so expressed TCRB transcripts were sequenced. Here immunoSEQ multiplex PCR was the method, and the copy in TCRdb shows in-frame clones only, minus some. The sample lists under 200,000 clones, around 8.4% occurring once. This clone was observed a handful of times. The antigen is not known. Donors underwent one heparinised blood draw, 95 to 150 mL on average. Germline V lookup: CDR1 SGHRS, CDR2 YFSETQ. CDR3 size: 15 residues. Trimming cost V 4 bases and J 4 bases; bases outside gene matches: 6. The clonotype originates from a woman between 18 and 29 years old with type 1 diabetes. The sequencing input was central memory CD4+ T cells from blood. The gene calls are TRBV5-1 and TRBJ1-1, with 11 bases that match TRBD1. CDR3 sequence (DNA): TGCGCCAGCAGCGTTTGGACAGGGGGCGTCACTGAAGCTTTCTTT. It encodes CASSVWTGGVTEAFF.